Listed here is a single T cell receptor beta chain. The sample originates from a study of CXCR3-negative and CXCR3-positive naive CD8 T cells. All TRB cDNA libraries came from 5' RACE performed with UMI labels. From its re-call of the 5' RACE reads, TCRdb lists each CDR3 protein once, without DNA. The sample features approximately 100,000 distinct CDR3 sequences, with around 1.5% in its top ten. Germline values: CDR1 KGHDR, CDR2 SFDVKD. The CDR3 is made up of 16 amino acids. Sequencing was done on a sample of naive CXCR3- CD8+ T cells from blood. Regarding subset: CD45RO-CCR7+CD27+CD95- naive CD8+ T cells lacking CXCR3 (TNR3-). V usage is TRBV24-1 and J usage is TRBJ2-1; without DNA, the TCRdb call of TRBD1 cannot be checked. This receptor was taken from a human donor in good health. Some clones in this sample may be carry-over from other donors' samples. CDR3 sequence reads: CATSDQEDGTVFEQFF.